This entry is about one T cell receptor (beta chain). Its antigen is as yet unknown. The V gene end was trimmed by 4 bases and the J gene end by 3 bases; junction bases not matched to a gene: 8. This CDR3 comprises 15 residues. Germline V gene lookup returns CDR1 SGDLS and CDR2 YYNGEE. These data come from a study of cytomegalovirus exposure and HLA in healthy donors. Points from the study as a whole: Later analysis demonstrated an association between a missense DCLRE1C variant and TCR beta V- and J-gene trimming. When presence/absence was analysed, sequencing depth was taken to be roughly uniform across donors. In a later analysis, several top co-occurrence clusters appeared linked to parvovirus B19, influenza, CMV and Epstein-Barr virus.

Primers for the PCR totalled 60 Vbeta and 13 Jbeta. Measured with immunoSEQ multiplex PCR; TCRdb has only the in-frame clones, and not every one. The sample has roughly 190,000 clones. Sequencing input: PBMCs. The rearrangement uses TRBV9 and TRBJ1-1; 8 bases are a match to TRBD1. The sequence was collected from a woman aged 18-29 years in good health and CMV-seropositive. The CDR3 here is CASSPQTGADTEAFF. CDR3 coding DNA: TGTGCCAGCAGCCCCCAGACAGGGGCGGACACTGAAGCTTTCTTT.